This T cell receptor (beta chain) was recovered during a study of T cells in Graves' hyperthyroidism and ophthalmopathy. This clonotype has only one observation. Amplification targeted TCR beta CDR3 regions from RNA transcripts. Initially, a first-round RT-PCR of the TCR CDR3 employed the HTBI primer set. TCRdb re-called the multiplex PCR reads with MiXCR, one entry per CDR3 protein. The profile shows 93,000 or so distinct CDR3 sequences, 47% of them singletons. This CDR3 is built from 16 residues. Per the germline V gene, CDR1 is LNHDA and CDR2 is SQIVND (reference sequence). V lost 3 bases and J lost 0, with 15 bases in between.

Sequenced: blood. The chain employs TRBV19 and TRBJ2-7; D is unresolved. This clonotype originated in a middle-aged man with Graves' hyperthyroidism. The CDR3 protein is CASSIGDLLSSYEQYF. The CDR3 DNA sequence: TGTGCCAGTAGTATTGGGGATTTACTTAGCTCCTACGAGCAGTACTTC.